The 14 T cell receptor beta chains reported below all come from one sample, sequenced in a study of response to subunit inactivated influenza vaccine. TCRdb recomputed calls from the RT-PCR reads with MiXCR, one row per CDR3 protein. The table includes about 620,000 distinct CDR3 sequences, about 11% detected once. This specimen consisted of PBMCs from blood, obtained on the day of vaccination. The receptors stem from a man aged 50-60 years who received an inactivated influenza vaccine.

Comment on this clonotype: At one boundary the junction diverges from the germline segment, which might be a read error. V and J are TRBV4-2 and TRBJ1-6, with 10 bases matching TRBD1. Germline V CDR1 and CDR2: LGHNA, YNFKEQ. The CDR3 spans 14 residues. The CDR3 region is CVSSAGQGYSPLHF. The CDR3 nucleotides are TGTGTCAGCAGCGCGGGACAGGGGTATTCACCCCTCCACTTT.

The chain links TRBV3-1 to TRBJ2-3; 7 nucleotides align to TRBD2. This CDR3 contains 15 residues. CDR1 is LGHDT, CDR2 YNNKEL, per germline (reference sequence). The J segment lost 1 base and the V segment lost 1 base, leaving 2 bases of the junction unmatched. CDR3 in DNA: TGTGCCAGCAGCCAAGGGGGGGGTGGCACAGATACGCAGTATTTT. Protein: CASSQGGGGTDTQYF.

The V call is TRBV7-9, the J call TRBJ2-5; D possibly matches TRBD1 or TRBD2 (5 bases each). The CDR3 sequence is 16 residues long. From germline, CDR1 is SEHNR and CDR2 FQNEAQ (reference sequence). V was cut by 5 bases and J by 3 bases, with 19 bases left in between. The CDR3 reads CASSINRGAVKETQYF. CDR3 in DNA: TGTGCCAGCAGCATCAATCGAGGGGCCGTTAAAGAGACCCAGTACTTC.

The rearrangement joins TRBV2 to TRBJ2-5; D call uncertain. Per germline, CDR1 SNHLY and CDR2 FYNNEI. This CDR3 contains 11 residues. V was shortened by 8 bases and J by 2 bases, with 6 bases between the two germline ends. The CDR3 DNA is TGTGCCAGCGGGCCTCAAGAGACCCAGTACTTC. This encodes CASGPQETQYF.

The sample holds a few counts of this clonotype. This chain connects TRBV20-1 to TRBJ2-3, with 11 positions matching TRBD2. CDR1 DFQATT and CDR2 SNEGSKA come from the germline V gene (reference sequence). This CDR3 has 16 residues. J was trimmed by 5 bases and V by 2 bases; bases with no gene match: 9. The CDR3 DNA is TGCAGTGCTAGAAGATCGACTAGCGGGGATGGAGATACGCAGTATTTT. The encoded protein is CSARRSTSGDGDTQYF.

This clonotype came up many times. The chain is built from TRBV3-1 and TRBJ1-4; 9 bases map to TRBD1. Germline lookup yields CDR1 LGHDT and CDR2 YNNKEL (reference sequence). The CDR3 consists of 14 residues. The V segment lost 4 bases and the J segment 8 bases; nucleotides outside the gene matches: 5. The CDR3 sequence: CASSRGQGGEKLFF. The CDR3 DNA reads as TGTGCCAGCAGCCGGGGACAGGGAGGGGAAAAACTGTTTTTT.

The genes are TRBV20-1 and TRBJ2-7, with 9 bases fitting TRBD1. Germline loops: CDR1 DFQATT, CDR2 SNEGSKA (reference sequence). CDR3 length: 15 amino acids. V trimming: 3 bases; J trimming: 2 bases; junction bases outside the gene matches: 8. The CDR3 region has the DNA TGCAGTGCTAGTGAAGGGGACAGGGACCCCTACGAGCAGTACTTC. It codes for CSASEGDRDPYEQYF.

CDR3 bases: TGTGCCAGCAGCCTCCGCCGTGGAGCTGGAAACACCATATATTTT. Residues: CASSLRRGAGNTIYF. This chain joins TRBV5-6 and TRBJ1-3; no clear D gene. With 4 bases removed from V and 2 bases from J, the gap between germline ends came to 13 bases. The germline gives CDR1 SGHDT, CDR2 YYEEEE. The CDR3 contains 15 residues.

There are a few counts of this clonotype. J is TRBJ2-7 and V is TRBV6-2 or TRBV6-3, with TRBD1 matching 7 bases. CDR1 MNHEY and CDR2 SVGEGT come from the germline V gene. V dropped 4 bases and J dropped 5; count of bases not matched to a gene: 8. CDR3 length: 14 amino acids. CDR3 loop: CASSSGTQGHEQYF. CDR3 nucleotide sequence: TGTGCCAGCAGTTCCGGGACACAGGGGCACGAGCAGTACTTC.

The sample holds a few counts of this clonotype. This chain links TRBV28 with TRBJ2-6; D is possibly TRBD1 or TRBD2 (5 bases each). The CDR3 sequence is 20 residues long. CDR1 is MDHEN and CDR2 is SYDVKM in the germline V gene. With 0 bases removed from V and 0 bases from J, the gap between germline ends came to 18 bases. The CDR3 DNA sequence: TGTGCCAGCAGTTTATGGGGGGTTTACCCACCCCACTCTGGGGCCAACGTCCTGACTTTC. Its translation: CASSLWGVYPPHSGANVLTF.

The chain employs TRBV4-1 and TRBJ2-3, with 13 bases lining up with TRBD2. With V trimmed by 0 bases and J by 6 bases, 24 bases remained unmatched. Germline CDR1 reads MGHRA; CDR2 reads YSYEKL. The CDR3 totals 23 residues. Written as DNA, the CDR3 is TGCGCCAGCAGCCAAGATTACAATTTGGGGACTAGCGGGATTTTGTCAGGCCCGGATACGCAGTATTTT. This codes for CASSQDYNLGTSGILSGPDTQYF.

In its sample, this clonotype was seen many times. The chain joins TRBV12-3 or TRBV12-4 to TRBJ2-1, with TRBD2 matching 14 bases. This CDR3 region has 15 residues. V dropped 3 bases and J dropped 8; count of bases not matched to a gene: 3. The CDR3 sequence: CASSFRLAGGYEQFF. The DNA for the CDR3 is TGTGCCAGCAGTTTTAGACTAGCGGGAGGGTATGAGCAGTTCTTC.

The J gene is TRBJ2-2, the V gene TRBV7-9; 7 bases agree with TRBD1. The ends lost 6 bases at V and 5 bases at J; junction bases unmatched: 12. The CDR3 sequence is 16 residues long. Germline assignment: CDR1 SEHNR and CDR2 FQNEAQ (reference sequence). The CDR3: CASRRRGTAFTGELFF. In nucleotides, the CDR3 is TGTGCCAGCAGGCGAAGGGGGACAGCCTTTACCGGGGAGCTGTTTTTT.

The chain recombines TRBV27 with TRBJ2-1; D call uncertain. Germline V CDR1 and CDR2: MNHEY, SMNVEV (reference sequence). Trimming shortened V by 6 bases and J by 9 bases, and 21 bases separated the two germline ends. The CDR3 contains 15 residues. The CDR3 sequence is CASSIAFGAWGEQFF. CDR3 nucleotide sequence: TGTGCCAGCAGCATAGCCTTCGGTGCCTGGGGTGAGCAGTTCTTC.